These 6 T cell receptor beta chains came from one sample sequenced in a study of T cell repertoires in ileal Crohn's disease. The assay was immunoSEQ multiplex PCR, and TCRdb's table has in-frame clones only and misses some. Of about 5,600 clones listed, approximately 85% are singletons. The sequencing input was ileal tissue. These receptors originate from an adult with Crohn's disease.

The chain carries TRBV2 and TRBJ1-1; 7 nucleotides agree with TRBD1. Germline V gives CDR1 SNHLY, CDR2 FYNNEI. The CDR3 is 14 amino acids. V lost 5 bases and J lost 0; bases outside the gene matches: 3. The CDR3 DNA follows: TGTGCCAGCAGTAGTCAGGGGGTGAACACTGAAGCTTTCTTT. Protein sequence: CASSSQGVNTEAFF.

This clone was counted a single time. The chain combines TRBV30 with TRBJ1-2, with D maybe TRBD1 (5 bases). Germline CDR1 and CDR2: GTSNPN and SVGIG (reference sequence). The length of the CDR3 is 12 residues. V lost 5 bases and J 2 bases, leaving 9 bases between the germline ends. The CDR3 region is CAWAGGNYGYTF. The CDR3 DNA reads as TGTGCCTGGGCGGGGGGAAACTATGGCTACACCTTC. The whole variable domain, remainder taken from reference TRBV30 and TRBJ1-2, is SQTIHQWPATLVQPVGSPLSLECTVEGTSNPNLYWYRQAAGRGLQLLFYSVGIGQISSEVPQNLSASRPQDRQFILSSKKLLLSDSGFYLCAWAGGNYGYTFGSGTRLTVV.

The chain links TRBV7-2 to TRBJ2-5, with 13 bases aligning to TRBD2. Germline lookup yields CDR1 SGHTA and CDR2 FQGNSA. The CDR3 runs 17 residues. Losses at the gene ends were 4 bases for V and 2 bases for J; bases not matched to a gene: 7. For the CDR3, the DNA is TGTGCCAGCAGCTCCCTCGGACTAGCGGGGGTGCAAGAGACCCAGTACTTC. Residues: CASSSLGLAGVQETQYF.

This clone showed up just once. The rearrangement uses TRBV27 and TRBJ2-1, with D maybe TRBD1 (5 bases). Trimming stripped 6 bases from V and 2 bases from J, with 11 bases between. From germline, CDR1 is MNHEY and CDR2 SMNVEV (reference sequence). The CDR3 spans 14 residues. CDR3 in amino acids: CASRGPLPYNEQFF. CDR3 sequence (DNA): TGTGCCAGCAGGGGGCCCCTTCCCTACAATGAGCAGTTCTTC.

This chain links TRBV5-1 with TRBJ2-7, with D possibly matching TRBD2 (7 bases). The length of the CDR3 is 16 residues. Germline values: CDR1 SGHRS, CDR2 YFSETQ. V was trimmed by 4 bases and J by 4 bases, leaving 21 bases between them. CDR3 residues: CASSPEAGGRGYEQYF. In DNA, the CDR3 is TGCGCCAGCAGCCCGGAAGCCGGGGGGCGTGGGTACGAGCAGTACTTC.

V usage is TRBV14 and J usage is TRBJ2-3, with TRBD1 as a possible D gene (6 bases). Germline-derived CDR1 and CDR2 are SGHDN and FVKESK. V was shortened by 1 base and J by 2 bases, with 10 bases between the two germline ends. The CDR3 has 15 residues. The CDR3 sequence is CASSQGTGTTDTQYF. The CDR3 DNA reads TGTGCCAGCAGCCAAGGAACAGGGACCACAGATACGCAGTATTTT.